This TCR beta chain was sequenced for a study of memory CD4+ T cells and cytomegalovirus serostatus. Study at large: Of the healthy Belgian adults, 9 were CMV seropositive and about two dozen seronegative.

In the study's own analysis: After removing out-of-frame reads, approximately 2 million distinct TCRbeta sequences remained. Profiled with immunoSEQ multiplex PCR; TCRdb holds only in-frame clones, not every one. V and J calls and clone size are copied from that table; D and trimming were computed from the DNA. The sample records approximately 40,000 clones, roughly three quarters being singletons. Study-level points and caveats: The CMV-associated TCR signature appears largely within the CD4+ memory repertoire.

Single viable CD3+CD4+CD8-CD45RO+ cells were sorted as the memory CD4+ T cells. The CDR3 length is 13 residues. The germline gives CDR1 MNHNS, CDR2 SASEGT. The V and J ends lost 2 bases and 2 bases respectively, with 6 bases between them. About this clone: Its specificity is unknown.

The source material was memory CD4+ T cells from blood. The sequence was collected from an adult in good health and CMV-seronegative. V gene TRBV6-1 combines with J gene TRBJ1-2, with D possibly TRBD1 on 5 matching bases. The CDR3 nucleotides are TGTGCCAGCAGTGAAACAGGAAACTATGGCTACACCTTC. Encoded protein: CASSETGNYGYTF.